One T cell receptor (beta chain) is described in this entry. Antigen: not known. Patients who had autoimmune disease history or got systemic immunosuppression were left out. J lost 2 bases, V lost 1 base, and 5 bases had no gene match. CDR1 SGHTA and CDR2 FQGNSA come from the germline V gene. The length of the CDR3 is 16 residues. Using immunoSEQ multiplex PCR, the repertoire was profiled, and TCRdb retains in-frame clones only, with some absent. Of around 48,000 clones listed, around 84% were seen once; the top ten hold about 1.1%. The data originate from a study of OX40 agonist ivuxolimab in advanced cancers. In the study overall: It was permissible to have had prior anti-PD-1, anti-PD-L1 or anti-CTLA-4 therapy, and approximately 40% had some. General observations from the study: Expanded clones were, on average, more numerous in CD8+ T cells than in CD4+.

This chain links TRBV7-2 with TRBJ2-3; 8 nucleotides match TRBD2. This material consisted of CD4+ or CD8+ T cells sorted from blood, taken in a trial of the OX40 agonist ivuxolimab. The source is an adult with an advanced solid tumor such as melanoma, head and neck, liver or kidney cancer. The CDR3 protein is CASSLVVGGDTDTQYF. The CDR3 region has the DNA TGTGCCAGCAGCTTAGTAGTCGGGGGGGACACAGATACGCAGTATTTT.